The rows below give T cell receptor beta chains drawn from one sample of a study of OX40 agonist ivuxolimab in advanced cancers. Profiling relied on immunoSEQ multiplex PCR, and the TCRdb table lists in-frame clones only, not all of them. Among 45,000 to 65,000 clones, almost 90% were seen once, and the ten largest hold about 3.8%. The sequencing here drew on CD4+ or CD8+ T cells sorted from blood, taken in a trial of the OX40 agonist ivuxolimab. Source of these receptors: an adult with an advanced solid tumor such as melanoma, head and neck, liver or kidney cancer. Both conserved end residues are part of each CDR3. D genes are given only for firm matches. Rows may omit the clone size; those that give it use once, few, many or a size class.

clone size	V gene	D gene	J gene	CDR3 DNA	CDR3 protein
NA	TRBV7-9	NA	TRBJ1-2	TGTGCCAGCAGCTTACGTGGTAGGGCAGCCGGAGGTGGCTATGGCTACACCTTC	CASSLRGRAAGGGYGYTF
NA	TRBV28	TRBD1	TRBJ1-5	TGTGCCAGCAGACCAGGGGGGGTTTTCAATCAGCCCCAGCATTTT	CASRPGGVFNQPQHF
NA	TRBV5-1	NA	TRBJ1-2	TGCGCCAGCAGCTTGGCCGGGAAACAAGTAGATGGCTACACCTTC	CASSLAGKQVDGYTF
NA	TRBV28	TRBD1	TRBJ1-2	TGTGCCAGCAGCACCCTCCTTTATCGGGACAGTAACTATGGCTACACCTTC	CASSTLLYRDSNYGYTF
NA	TRBV5-5	NA	TRBJ2-5	TGTGCCAGCAGCCGGAAGTGGGGCTTAGGAGAGACCCAGTACTTC	CASSRKWGLGETQYF
NA	TRBV5-8	NA	TRBJ1-1	TGTGCCAGCAGCCGACAGGTGATTTTGAACACTGAAGCTTTCTTT	CASSRQVILNTEAFF
NA	TRBV6-1	NA	TRBJ1-2	TGTGCCAGCAGTGAAGTCGAGAACTATGGCTACACCTTC	CASSEVENYGYTF
NA	TRBV7-2	TRBD2	TRBJ2-5	TGTGCCAGCAGCTTTAGCGGGAGGGCCGAGGAGACCCAGTACTTC	CASSFSGRAEETQYF
few	TRBV9	TRBD2	TRBJ2-1	TGTGCCAGCAGCGTGAGCGGGAGGGCGTACAATGAGCAGTTCTTC	CASSVSGRAYNEQFF
NA	TRBV19	TRBD1	TRBJ1-2	TGTGCCAGTAGCTCCCCCTACTCGACAGGGTATGGCTACACCTTC	CASSSPYSTGYGYTF
NA	TRBV6-1	NA	TRBJ2-3	TGTGCCAGCAGTGAGATCTTTGGGGTTGCGAGCACAGATACGCAGTATTTT	CASSEIFGVASTDTQYF
NA	TRBV20-1	NA	TRBJ1-3	TGCAGTGCTAGTGGACGAAACACCATATATTTT	CSASGRNTIYF
NA	TRBV4-2	TRBD1	TRBJ1-2	TGTGCCAGCAGCTTGGCTTGGGACAGGGTAGACTATGGCTACACCTTC	CASSLAWDRVDYGYTF
NA	TRBV25-1	NA	TRBJ1-3	TGTGCCAGCAGTGAATTTGGGGGTTTTGGAAACACCATATATTTT	CASSEFGGFGNTIYF
NA	TRBV6-1	NA	TRBJ2-1	TGTGCCAGCAGTGTCCGACTACGGGACAATGAGCAGTTCTTC	CASSVRLRDNEQFF
NA	TRBV19	NA	TRBJ1-5	TGTGCCAGTACGCCAAACGGTAGCAATCAGCCCCAGCATTTT	CASTPNGSNQPQHF
NA	TRBV2	NA	TRBJ1-5	TGTGCCAGCAGCACTAACCCTTGGGTTGGCAATCAGCCCCAGCATTTT	CASSTNPWVGNQPQHF
NA	TRBV7-3	TRBD2	TRBJ2-1	TGTGCCAGCAGCCCGCCATCTAGCGGGGTGGCCTCTCGCAATGAGCAGTTCTTC	CASSPPSSGVASRNEQFF
NA	TRBV28	NA	TRBJ1-1	TGTGCCAGCAGTCCCGATCTAAAAGCTTTCTTT	CASSPDLKAFF
NA	TRBV25-1	NA	TRBJ2-7	TGTGCCAGCAGAGACCGGGCAGGGGCCTACTACGAGCAGTACTTC	CASRDRAGAYYEQYF
NA	TRBV6-6	NA	TRBJ1-2	TGTGCCAGCAGTCCAGGGGATGGCTACACCTTC	CASSPGDGYTF
NA	TRBV5-1	NA	TRBJ1-1	TGCGCCAGCAGCTTGGTTCCCTCGCCTGAAGCTTTCTTT	CASSLVPSPEAFF
once	TRBV29-1	NA	TRBJ1-2	TGCAGCGTTCTTGGGGGGTCTAACGGCTACACCTTC	CSVLGGSNGYTF
NA	TRBV19	NA	TRBJ2-3	TGTGCCAGTAGGCTAGCGTTGGGCACAGATACGCAGTATTTT	CASRLALGTDTQYF
NA	TRBV2	NA	TRBJ1-5	TGTGCCAGCAGTTCTGGGGTGAGCAATCAGCCCCAGCATTTT	CASSSGVSNQPQHF
NA	TRBV5-1	NA	TRBJ2-1	TGCGCCAGCAGCTTGTTTATTGGCAATGAGCAGTTCTTC	CASSLFIGNEQFF
NA	TRBV27	NA	TRBJ2-7	TGTGCCAGCAGTTTACGGGGGTCCTACGAGCAGTACTTC	CASSLRGSYEQYF
NA	TRBV21-1	NA	TRBJ2-7	TGCGCCAGCCGAGTTGAGACACCATCCCGTCAGGTTTACGAGCAGTACTTC	CASRVETPSRQVYEQYF
NA	TRBV5-1	TRBD1	TRBJ2-1	TGCGCCAGCAAAAGACAGGGAATAAAGCAGTTCTTC	CASKRQGIKQFF
NA	TRBV30	NA	TRBJ1-1	TGTGCCTGGGGTACAGCCTGGGGGACTGAAGCTTTCTTT	CAWGTAWGTEAFF
NA	TRBV6-1	TRBD1	TRBJ1-1	TGTGCCAGCAGTGCCGGGACAGGGAGGCCTGAAGCTTTCTTT	CASSAGTGRPEAFF
NA	TRBV4-1	NA	TRBJ1-1	TGCGCCAGCAGCCGGATGGAGAACACTGAAGCTTTCTTT	CASSRMENTEAFF
few	TRBV5-4	TRBD2	TRBJ2-7	TGTGCCAGCAGCTTAAGCGGGACCTACGAGCAGTACTTC	CASSLSGTYEQYF
NA	TRBV28	NA	TRBJ1-4	TGTGCCAGCACCTCGGGGGTACTCGGAAAACTGTTTTTT	CASTSGVLGKLFF
few	TRBV2	TRBD1	TRBJ1-1	TGTGCCAGCAGACAGGGGGCGCCCACTGAAGCTTTCTTT	CASRQGAPTEAFF
NA	TRBV6-6	TRBD1	TRBJ2-7	TGTGCCAGCAGTCCCCGGACAGGGGTTACCTACGAGCAGTACTTC	CASSPRTGVTYEQYF
NA	TRBV19	NA	TRBJ1-3	TGTGCCAGTAGCCCGGCCGGCAGGGGAGCGGACACCATATATTTT	CASSPAGRGADTIYF
once	TRBV30	NA	TRBJ2-1	TGTGCCTGGAATTCGGCGGGGTATGAGCAGTTCTTC	CAWNSAGYEQFF
NA	TRBV11-2	NA	TRBJ1-3	TGTGCCAGCAGCGCCACCCCCAGGGGTCCCTCTGGAAACACCATATATTTT	CASSATPRGPSGNTIYF
NA	TRBV11-3	TRBD1	TRBJ1-3	TGTGCCAGCAGCCCTGGACAGGGGCCCGGAAACACCATATATTTT	CASSPGQGPGNTIYF
NA	TRBV7-2	TRBD2	TRBJ2-7	TGTGCCAGCAGCTCCTTAGCGGGAGCGACCTACGAGCAGTACTTC	CASSSLAGATYEQYF
NA	TRBV30	TRBD1	TRBJ1-4	TGTGCCTGGAGTGGGGACAGGGGGCAGCGAAAACTGTTTTTT	CAWSGDRGQRKLFF
NA	TRBV19	NA	TRBJ1-2	TGTGCCAGCCGAGACAGACTCTATGGCTACACCTTC	CASRDRLYGYTF
NA	TRBV6-1	TRBD1	TRBJ1-1	TGTGCCAGCAGCGGAGGGACAGATAAAGCTTTCTTT	CASSGGTDKAFF
NA	TRBV10-3	NA	TRBJ2-5	TGTGCCATCAACCCAGGGGAGGGGGAGACCCAGTACTTC	CAINPGEGETQYF
NA	TRBV5-4	TRBD1	TRBJ2-7	TGTGCCAGCAGCAGAGATCTGACAGGGGGCTTCTCCTACGAGCAGTACTTC	CASSRDLTGGFSYEQYF
NA	TRBV5-1	TRBD1	TRBJ1-1	TGCGCCAGCAGCTGGTCAGGGGGCACTGAAGCTTTCTTT	CASSWSGGTEAFF
NA	TRBV11-2	TRBD2	TRBJ2-3	TGTGCCAGCAGCCTACGGACTAGACTCACAGATACGCAGTATTTT	CASSLRTRLTDTQYF
NA	TRBV2	TRBD1	TRBJ1-2	TGTGCCAGCAGTAAGGGAGGGACAGATGGCTACACCTTC	CASSKGGTDGYTF
NA	TRBV19	NA	TRBJ1-4	TGTGCCAGTAGGGGCCGGACAGAAAAACTGTTTTTT	CASRGRTEKLFF
NA	TRBV7-9	NA	TRBJ2-5	TGTGCCAGCAGCTTAGGATCGCGGTGGCGGGAGACCCAGTACTTC	CASSLGSRWRETQYF
NA	TRBV19	NA	TRBJ1-5	TGTGCCAGTAGTACCCGACGGGGGGACCAGCCCCAGCATTTT	CASSTRRGDQPQHF